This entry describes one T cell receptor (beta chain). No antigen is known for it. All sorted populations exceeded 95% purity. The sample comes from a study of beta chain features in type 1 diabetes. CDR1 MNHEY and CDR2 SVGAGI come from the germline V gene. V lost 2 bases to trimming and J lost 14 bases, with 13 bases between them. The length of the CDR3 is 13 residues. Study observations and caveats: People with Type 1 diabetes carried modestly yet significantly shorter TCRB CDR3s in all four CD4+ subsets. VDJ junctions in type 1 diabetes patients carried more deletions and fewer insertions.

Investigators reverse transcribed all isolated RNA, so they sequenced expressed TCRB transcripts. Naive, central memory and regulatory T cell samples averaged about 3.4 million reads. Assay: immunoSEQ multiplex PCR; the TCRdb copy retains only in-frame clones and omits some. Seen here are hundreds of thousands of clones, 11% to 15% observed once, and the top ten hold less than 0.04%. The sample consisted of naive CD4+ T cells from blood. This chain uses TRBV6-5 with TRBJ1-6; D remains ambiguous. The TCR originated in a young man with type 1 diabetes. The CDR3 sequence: CASSYREYPSLHF. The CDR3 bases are TGTGCCAGCAGTTACCGGGAGTATCCGTCCCTCCACTTT.